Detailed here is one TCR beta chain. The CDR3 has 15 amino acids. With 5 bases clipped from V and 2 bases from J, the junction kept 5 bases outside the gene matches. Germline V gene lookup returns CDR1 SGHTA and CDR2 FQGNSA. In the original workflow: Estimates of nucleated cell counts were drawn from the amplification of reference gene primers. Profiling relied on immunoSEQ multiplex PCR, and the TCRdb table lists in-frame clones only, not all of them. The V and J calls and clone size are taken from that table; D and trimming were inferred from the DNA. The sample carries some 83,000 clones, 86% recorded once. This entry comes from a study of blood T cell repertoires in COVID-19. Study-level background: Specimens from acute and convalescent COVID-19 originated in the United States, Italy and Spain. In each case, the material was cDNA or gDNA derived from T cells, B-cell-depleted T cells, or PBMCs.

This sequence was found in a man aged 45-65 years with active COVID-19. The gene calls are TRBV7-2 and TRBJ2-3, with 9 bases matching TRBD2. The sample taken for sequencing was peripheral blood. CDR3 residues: CASSELAGFTDTQYF. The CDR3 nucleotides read TGTGCCAGCAGCGAACTAGCGGGTTTCACAGATACGCAGTATTTT.